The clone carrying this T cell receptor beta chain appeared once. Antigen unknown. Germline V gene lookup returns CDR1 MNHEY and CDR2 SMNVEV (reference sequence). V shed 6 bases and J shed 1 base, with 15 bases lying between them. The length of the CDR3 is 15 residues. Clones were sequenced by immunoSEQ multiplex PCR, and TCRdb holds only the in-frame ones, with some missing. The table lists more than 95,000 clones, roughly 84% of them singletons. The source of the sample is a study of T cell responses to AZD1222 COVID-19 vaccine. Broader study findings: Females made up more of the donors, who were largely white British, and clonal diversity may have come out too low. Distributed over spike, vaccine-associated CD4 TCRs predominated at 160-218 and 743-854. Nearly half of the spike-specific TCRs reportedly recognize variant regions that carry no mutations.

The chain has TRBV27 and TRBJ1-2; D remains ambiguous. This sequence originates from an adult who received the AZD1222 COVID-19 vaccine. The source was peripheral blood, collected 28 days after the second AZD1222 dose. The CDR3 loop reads CASSPMGTFNYGYTF. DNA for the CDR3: TGTGCCAGCAGCCCCATGGGTACATTTAACTATGGCTACACCTTC.